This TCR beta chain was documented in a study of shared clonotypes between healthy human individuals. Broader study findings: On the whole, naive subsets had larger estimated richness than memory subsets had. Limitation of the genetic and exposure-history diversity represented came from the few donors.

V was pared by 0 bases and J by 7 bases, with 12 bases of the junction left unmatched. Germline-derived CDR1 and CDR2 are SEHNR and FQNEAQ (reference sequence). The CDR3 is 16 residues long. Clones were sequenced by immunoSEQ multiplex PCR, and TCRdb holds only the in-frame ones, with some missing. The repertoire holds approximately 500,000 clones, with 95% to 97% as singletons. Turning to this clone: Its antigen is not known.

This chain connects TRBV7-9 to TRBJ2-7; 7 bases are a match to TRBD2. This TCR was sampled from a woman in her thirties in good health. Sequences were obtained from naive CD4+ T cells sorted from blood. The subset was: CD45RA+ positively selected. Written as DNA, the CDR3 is TGTGCCAGCAGCTTAGCGTGGGACTCGCCGGGGGGTGAGCAGTACTTC. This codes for CASSLAWDSPGGEQYF.